The rows below give T cell receptor beta chains drawn from one sample of a study of shared clonotypes between healthy human individuals. Sequencing was performed with immunoSEQ multiplex PCR; in TCRdb, only in-frame clones are kept and a portion is missing. The repertoire holds over 400,000 clones, roughly 80% seen once, with roughly 13% in the top ten. The material sequenced was PBMCs. These receptors came from a woman aged 35 to 49 in good health. Some clones in this sample may be carry-over from other donors' samples. CDR3s include the opening cysteine and the closing phenylalanine or tryptophan. D genes are given only for firm matches. The size entry is marked missing in some rows and otherwise reads once, few, many or a size class.

TRBV4-3	TRBJ2-7	.	.	CASSHPLEGDLNYEQYF	TGCGCCAGCAGCCACCCCTTAGAGGGAGACTTGAACTACGAGCAGTACTTC
TRBV11-1	TRBJ2-5	.	TRBD2	CASSRPGLEETQYF	TGTGCCAGCAGCCGACCGGGACTAGAAGAGACCCAGTACTTC
TRBV30	TRBJ2-7	once	.	CAWSVRGWWERFEQYF	TGTGCCTGGAGTGTACGGGGGTGGTGGGAGCGATTCGAGCAGTACTTC
TRBV29-1	TRBJ2-3	.	.	CSVVVGRVTDTQYF	TGCAGCGTTGTCGTGGGGCGGGTCACAGATACGCAGTATTTT
TRBV6-6	TRBJ1-4	.	TRBD1	CASRDRGLLANEKLFF	TGTGCCAGCAGGGACAGGGGGCTGTTGGCTAATGAAAAACTGTTTTTT
TRBV4-2	TRBJ2-3	.	TRBD2	CASSLRTSGSPDTQYF	TGTGCCAGCAGCCTCCGGACTAGCGGGAGCCCAGATACGCAGTATTTT
TRBV9	TRBJ2-7	.	TRBD2	CASSAAGGTSVYEQYF	TGTGCCAGCAGCGCAGCGGGGGGGACTAGCGTCTACGAGCAGTACTTC
TRBV19	TRBJ2-2	.	.	CASSIVGGTGELFF	TGTGCCAGTAGTATAGTAGGCGGCACCGGGGAGCTGTTTTTT
TRBV10-3	TRBJ2-7	once	TRBD2	CAIKQLADSYEQYF	TGTGCCATCAAACAACTAGCGGACTCCTACGAGCAGTACTTC
TRBV28	TRBJ1-2	few	.	CASSSNGAYYGYTF	TGTGCCAGCAGTTCCAACGGGGCCTACTATGGCTACACCTTC
TRBV10-3	TRBJ2-3	.	.	CAISAADTQYF	TGTGCCATCAGTGCCGCAGATACGCAGTATTTT
TRBV28	TRBJ1-5	.	.	CASSNVWGNQPQHF	TGTGCCAGCAGTAATGTCTGGGGCAATCAGCCCCAGCATTTT
TRBV28	TRBJ1-2	.	.	CASGGHNYGYTF	TGTGCCAGCGGGGGACATAACTATGGCTACACCTTC
TRBV7-3	TRBJ2-7	.	TRBD2	CASSLNAGGLYEQYF	TGTGCCAGCAGCTTAAACGCGGGAGGGTTGTACGAGCAGTACTTC
TRBV5-6	TRBJ2-1	.	TRBD2	CASSSSGEGDNEQFF	TGTGCCAGCAGCTCTAGCGGGGAAGGCGACAATGAGCAGTTCTTC
TRBV19	TRBJ2-5	.	.	CASSIGRAAGETQYF	TGTGCCAGTAGTATAGGTAGGGCCGCGGGGGAGACCCAGTACTTC
TRBV27	TRBJ2-7	.	.	CASSLGRGEQYF	TGTGCCAGCAGTTTGGGCAGGGGCGAGCAGTACTTC
TRBV30	TRBJ1-1	.	.	CAWSGGSLEAFF	TGTGCCTGGAGTGGAGGGAGTTTGGAAGCTTTCTTT
TRBV5-5	TRBJ1-2	.	.	CASSQGNNYGYTF	TGTGCCAGCAGCCAAGGGAACAACTATGGCTACACCTTC
TRBV7-2	TRBJ2-7	.	.	CASSLAGTAAYEQYF	TGTGCCAGCAGCTTAGCGGGCACGGCAGCTTACGAGCAGTACTTC
TRBV4-2	TRBJ2-5	.	TRBD2	CASSQEQREDQETQYF	TGTGCCAGCAGCCAAGAACAGCGGGAGGATCAAGAGACCCAGTACTTC
TRBV11-2	TRBJ1-5	.	TRBD1	CASSEDRVGNQPQHF	TGTGCCAGCAGCGAAGACAGGGTGGGCAATCAGCCCCAGCATTTT
TRBV28	TRBJ2-4	few	TRBD2	CASSSLLGLAGVPRIQYF	TGTGCCAGCAGTTCACTCTTGGGACTAGCGGGAGTTCCGCGCATTCAGTACTTC
TRBV7-3	TRBJ2-1	.	TRBD2	CASSPRGGSSYNEQFF	TGTGCCAGCAGCCCCCGGGGCGGGAGCTCCTACAATGAGCAGTTCTTC
TRBV10-3	TRBJ2-5	.	.	CAISESGGTWETQYF	TGTGCCATCAGTGAGTCGGGGGGCACTTGGGAGACCCAGTACTTC
TRBV7-9	TRBJ2-7	.	.	CASSDAYEQYF	TGTGCCAGCAGCGATGCCTACGAGCAGTACTTC